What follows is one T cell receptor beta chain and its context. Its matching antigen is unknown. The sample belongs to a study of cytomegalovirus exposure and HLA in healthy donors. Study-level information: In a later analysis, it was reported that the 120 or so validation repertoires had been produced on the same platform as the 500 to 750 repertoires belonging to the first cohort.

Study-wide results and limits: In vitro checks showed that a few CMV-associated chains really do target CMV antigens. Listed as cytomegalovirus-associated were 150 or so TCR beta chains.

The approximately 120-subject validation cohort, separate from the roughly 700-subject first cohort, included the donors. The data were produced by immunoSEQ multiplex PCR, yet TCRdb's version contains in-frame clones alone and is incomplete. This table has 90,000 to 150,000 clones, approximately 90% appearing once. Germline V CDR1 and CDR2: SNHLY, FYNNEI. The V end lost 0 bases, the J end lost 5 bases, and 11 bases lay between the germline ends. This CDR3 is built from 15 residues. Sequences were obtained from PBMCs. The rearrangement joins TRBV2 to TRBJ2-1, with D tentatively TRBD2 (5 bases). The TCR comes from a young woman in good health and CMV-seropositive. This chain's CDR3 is CASSEAGVLDNEQFF. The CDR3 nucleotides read TGTGCCAGCAGTGAAGCGGGAGTGTTAGACAATGAGCAGTTCTTC.